This TCR beta chain appears in the sequencing data of a study of cytomegalovirus exposure and HLA in healthy donors. The primer mix had 60 Vbeta and 13 Jbeta primers. Measured with immunoSEQ multiplex PCR; TCRdb has only the in-frame clones, and not every one. The sample contains roughly 110,000 clones, around 80% of which appear only once. In this sample, this clone turned up once. What it recognizes is unknown. Overall study results and limits: Reports state that TCR beta sequences accurately predicted most subjects' HLA-A and HLA-B alleles.

V was shortened by 7 bases and J by 0 bases, with 12 bases between the two germline ends. This CDR3 is 14 amino acids long. CDR1 is SNHLY and CDR2 is FYNNEI in the germline V gene. V is TRBV2 and J is TRBJ1-1, with a weak D call TRBD1 (6 bases). The TCR comes from a man aged 55 to 69 in good health and CMV-seronegative. What was sequenced was PBMCs. CDR3 amino acids: CASTRQAMNTEAFF. The CDR3 nucleotides are TGTGCCAGCACCCGACAGGCCATGAACACTGAAGCTTTCTTT.